Listed below are T cell receptor beta chains from one sample, sequenced in a study of T cells in Graves' hyperthyroidism and ophthalmopathy. TCRdb re-called the multiplex PCR reads with MiXCR, one entry per CDR3 protein. The table has approximately 350,000 distinct CDR3 sequences, roughly 15% seen once. Source material: blood. All receptors derive from a woman aged 55 to 70 with Graves' ophthalmopathy. Each CDR3 is given with its conserved first and last residue. The D gene is left open where the match is weak. Rows may omit the clone size; those that give it use once, few, many or a size class.

V gene: TRBV20-1; clone size: many; J gene: TRBJ1-1; D gene: NA; CDR3 DNA: TGCAGTGCTAGGATGGACAGACGACGAAAAGCTTTCTTT; CDR3 protein: CSARMDRRRKAFF
V gene: TRBV28; clone size: few; J gene: TRBJ1-5; D gene: NA; CDR3 DNA: TGTGCCAGCAGTTACGGGAAAAGTCAGCCCCAGCATTTT; CDR3 protein: CASSYGKSQPQHF
V gene: TRBV28; clone size: many; J gene: TRBJ2-5; D gene: TRBD1; CDR3 DNA: TGTGCCAGCAACAGGGGGCGGGTAGGAGAGACCCAGTACTTC; CDR3 protein: CASNRGRVGETQYF
V gene: TRBV6-1; clone size: many; J gene: TRBJ2-1; D gene: NA; CDR3 DNA: TGTGCCAGCAGTGATTTCGGGACGGATGAGCAGTTCTTC; CDR3 protein: CASSDFGTDEQFF
V gene: TRBV12-3/TRBV12-4; clone size: many; J gene: TRBJ1-1; D gene: TRBD1; CDR3 DNA: TGTGCCAGCAAAGTTGGGACAGGGGAATTGGCTTTCTTT; CDR3 protein: CASKVGTGELAFF
V gene: TRBV5-6; clone size: NA; J gene: TRBJ2-5; D gene: NA; CDR3 DNA: TGTGCCAGCAGCGGGGGACCCTGGGATGGGACCCAGTACTTC; CDR3 protein: CASSGGPWDGTQYF
V gene: TRBV27; clone size: few; J gene: TRBJ2-1; D gene: NA; CDR3 DNA: TGTGCCAGCGGACACCCCACCTACAATGAGCAGTTCTTC; CDR3 protein: CASGHPTYNEQFF
V gene: TRBV14; clone size: NA; J gene: TRBJ2-2; D gene: TRBD1; CDR3 DNA: TGTGCCAGCAGCCGCGGGACAGGGATTACCGGGGAGCTGTTTTTT; CDR3 protein: CASSRGTGITGELFF
V gene: TRBV7-9; clone size: many; J gene: TRBJ1-2; D gene: NA; CDR3 DNA: TGTGCCAGCAGCTTAGCGCTGGGGAATAGTGGCTACACCTTC; CDR3 protein: CASSLALGNSGYTF
V gene: TRBV5-6; clone size: many; J gene: TRBJ2-1; D gene: NA; CDR3 DNA: TGTGCCAGCAGCTTAGCCTACAATGAGCAGTTCTTC; CDR3 protein: CASSLAYNEQFF
V gene: TRBV4-1; clone size: NA; J gene: TRBJ2-1; D gene: TRBD2; CDR3 DNA: TGCGCCAGCAGCCACCTGGGGGCCGGGACTAGCGGGAGACATGAGCAGTTCTTC; CDR3 protein: CASSHLGAGTSGRHEQFF
V gene: TRBV5-1; clone size: many; J gene: TRBJ2-7; D gene: NA; CDR3 DNA: TGCGCCAGCAGCTTGTTCCAGGCCGATGGCGAGCAGTACTTC; CDR3 protein: CASSLFQADGEQYF
V gene: TRBV11-3; clone size: few; J gene: TRBJ2-5; D gene: TRBD2; CDR3 DNA: TGTGCCAGCAGCCCATTTGTCGGGAGGGCCACAGAGACCCAGTACTTC; CDR3 protein: CASSPFVGRATETQYF
V gene: TRBV5-5; clone size: NA; J gene: TRBJ1-1; D gene: TRBD1; CDR3 DNA: TGTGCCAGCAGCTTTGGGACAGGGGGCAAAGCTTTCTTT; CDR3 protein: CASSFGTGGKAFF
V gene: TRBV5-1; clone size: many; J gene: TRBJ2-1; D gene: TRBD2; CDR3 DNA: TGCGCCAGCAGCTTGGTTGCGGGAGAGGCCTACAATGAGCAGTTCTTC; CDR3 protein: CASSLVAGEAYNEQFF
V gene: TRBV20-1; clone size: many; J gene: TRBJ2-1; D gene: NA; CDR3 DNA: TGCAGTGCCCCGGGGGGCTGGGAGCAGTTCTTC; CDR3 protein: CSAPGGWEQFF
V gene: TRBV11-2; clone size: NA; J gene: TRBJ2-1; D gene: NA; CDR3 DNA: TGTGCCAGCAGCTTAGATATCCACAATGAGCAGTTCTTC; CDR3 protein: CASSLDIHNEQFF
V gene: TRBV2; clone size: NA; J gene: TRBJ1-5; D gene: NA; CDR3 DNA: TGTGCCAGCAGTCGGGACCTTAGCAATCAGCCCCAGCATTTT; CDR3 protein: CASSRDLSNQPQHF
V gene: TRBV6-1; clone size: many; J gene: TRBJ2-7; D gene: NA; CDR3 DNA: TGTGCCAGCAGGCCCTGGGAAGCCTACGAGCAGTACTTC; CDR3 protein: CASRPWEAYEQYF
V gene: TRBV9; clone size: NA; J gene: TRBJ2-2; D gene: NA; CDR3 DNA: TGTGCCAGCAGCGTAGCCCCCCACCTGACAGGGAACACCGGGGAGCTGTTTTTT; CDR3 protein: CASSVAPHLTGNTGELFF
V gene: TRBV9; clone size: NA; J gene: TRBJ2-3; D gene: NA; CDR3 DNA: TGTGCCAGCCTTAGAGATTGTTTGCGTGTGGGAGGCCTCCCCCCAGATACGCAGTATTTT; CDR3 protein: CASLRDCLRVGGLPPDTQYF
V gene: TRBV30; clone size: many; J gene: TRBJ2-7; D gene: TRBD2; CDR3 DNA: TGTGCCTGGACGTCAGGAGCGGGAGATCGCGAGCAGTACTTC; CDR3 protein: CAWTSGAGDREQYF
V gene: TRBV7-2; clone size: many; J gene: TRBJ2-1; D gene: TRBD2; CDR3 DNA: TGTGCCAGCAGCCCCCTAGCGGGAGGAACCTACAATGAGCAGTTCTTC; CDR3 protein: CASSPLAGGTYNEQFF
V gene: TRBV3-1; clone size: many; J gene: TRBJ2-5; D gene: TRBD1; CDR3 DNA: TGTGCCAGCTGGGACAGGGGGCAAGAGACCCAGTACTTC; CDR3 protein: CASWDRGQETQYF
V gene: TRBV4-1; clone size: NA; J gene: TRBJ2-7; D gene: TRBD1; CDR3 DNA: TGCGCCAGCAGCCCCCATCGGCTGGGACAGGGGGCCTACGAGCAGTACTTC; CDR3 protein: CASSPHRLGQGAYEQYF
V gene: TRBV7-2; clone size: NA; J gene: TRBJ2-2; D gene: NA; CDR3 DNA: TGTGCCAGCAGCTTGGCTGGCTTCGGGGAGCTGTTTTTT; CDR3 protein: CASSLAGFGELFF
V gene: TRBV7-2; clone size: many; J gene: TRBJ2-7; D gene: TRBD1; CDR3 DNA: TGTGCCAGCAGCTTAGAGGCCGGGACAGGGGTCGAGCAGTACTTC; CDR3 protein: CASSLEAGTGVEQYF
V gene: TRBV25-1; clone size: few; J gene: TRBJ1-1; D gene: TRBD1; CDR3 DNA: TGTGCCAGCAGTGAAATCGGGACAGCGAACACTGAAGCTTTCTTT; CDR3 protein: CASSEIGTANTEAFF
V gene: TRBV5-1; clone size: few; J gene: TRBJ2-5; D gene: NA; CDR3 DNA: TGCGCCAGCCGGCAGGGGTACCAAGAGACCCAGTACTTC; CDR3 protein: CASRQGYQETQYF
V gene: TRBV5-1; clone size: many; J gene: TRBJ1-4; D gene: TRBD1; CDR3 DNA: TGCGCCAGCAGCTACCGACAGGGGGCGGGGGAAAAACTGTTTTTT; CDR3 protein: CASSYRQGAGEKLFF
V gene: TRBV13; clone size: many; J gene: TRBJ2-1; D gene: NA; CDR3 DNA: TGTGCCAGCAGCCCAGGACAGCGGGAGCAGTTCTTC; CDR3 protein: CASSPGQREQFF
V gene: TRBV9; clone size: few; J gene: TRBJ2-1; D gene: NA; CDR3 DNA: TGTGCCAGCAGCGTAAGTCAGGGGACCTACAATGAGCAGTTCTTC; CDR3 protein: CASSVSQGTYNEQFF
V gene: TRBV6-1; clone size: NA; J gene: TRBJ2-1; D gene: TRBD2; CDR3 DNA: TGTGCCAGCAGGACAGACGTAGCGGGTGGGAGCTCCTACAATGAGCAGTTCTTC; CDR3 protein: CASRTDVAGGSSYNEQFF
V gene: TRBV29-1; clone size: NA; J gene: TRBJ2-2; D gene: TRBD2; CDR3 DNA: TGCAGCGTTGTAGGGACTAGCGGAATAAACACCGGGGAGCTGTTTTTT; CDR3 protein: CSVVGTSGINTGELFF
V gene: TRBV3-1; clone size: few; J gene: TRBJ2-2; D gene: TRBD2; CDR3 DNA: TGTGCCAGCAGCCCGGGACTAGCGGGAGCCTCCGGGGAGCTGTTTTTT; CDR3 protein: CASSPGLAGASGELFF
V gene: TRBV5-1; clone size: few; J gene: TRBJ1-1; D gene: NA; CDR3 DNA: TGCGCCAGCAGCTTGTTGAGGGACGACACTGAAGCTTTCTTT; CDR3 protein: CASSLLRDDTEAFF
V gene: TRBV2; clone size: many; J gene: TRBJ2-7; D gene: TRBD1; CDR3 DNA: TGTGCCAGCAGTCTACAGGGGGCGGTCTACGAGCAGTACTTC; CDR3 protein: CASSLQGAVYEQYF
V gene: TRBV20-1; clone size: NA; J gene: TRBJ1-5; D gene: TRBD1; CDR3 DNA: TGCAGTCCCGGGGACAGTTACAATCAGCCCCAGCATTTT; CDR3 protein: CSPGDSYNQPQHF
V gene: TRBV2; clone size: many; J gene: TRBJ1-1; D gene: NA; CDR3 DNA: TGTGCCAGCAGTGAACGGCCAGTGGGACACACTGAAGCTTTCTTT; CDR3 protein: CASSERPVGHTEAFF
V gene: TRBV20-1; clone size: many; J gene: TRBJ2-7; D gene: NA; CDR3 DNA: TGCAGTGCTAGTTCCCGTGGGACCTACGAGCAGTACTTC; CDR3 protein: CSASSRGTYEQYF
V gene: TRBV28; clone size: many; J gene: TRBJ2-2; D gene: TRBD2; CDR3 DNA: TGTGCCAGCAGACTAGCGGGAGGGAACACCGGGGAGCTGTTTTTT; CDR3 protein: CASRLAGGNTGELFF
V gene: TRBV20-1; clone size: many; J gene: TRBJ2-5; D gene: NA; CDR3 DNA: TGCAGTGCTAGTCCCGCTCTACCGACCCAGTACTTC; CDR3 protein: CSASPALPTQYF
V gene: TRBV3-1; clone size: many; J gene: TRBJ2-1; D gene: NA; CDR3 DNA: TGTGCCAGCAGCCAAAGGACTATCAACAATGAGCAGTTCTTC; CDR3 protein: CASSQRTINNEQFF
V gene: TRBV28; clone size: many; J gene: TRBJ2-3; D gene: TRBD2; CDR3 DNA: TGTGCCAGCAGGGAGACTAGCAGGACAGATACGCAGTATTTT; CDR3 protein: CASRETSRTDTQYF
V gene: TRBV5-1; clone size: NA; J gene: TRBJ2-7; D gene: NA; CDR3 DNA: TGCGCCAGCAGCTATAATTTTCGCGGGAACTCCTACGAGCAGTACTTC; CDR3 protein: CASSYNFRGNSYEQYF
V gene: TRBV6-5; clone size: many; J gene: TRBJ2-5; D gene: NA; CDR3 DNA: TGTGCCAGCGGGATCACGCAAGAGACCCAGTACTTC; CDR3 protein: CASGITQETQYF
V gene: TRBV30; clone size: many; J gene: TRBJ2-2; D gene: NA; CDR3 DNA: TGTGCCTGGAGTGGGGGCACCGGGGAGCTGTTTTTT; CDR3 protein: CAWSGGTGELFF
V gene: TRBV28; clone size: NA; J gene: TRBJ2-7; D gene: NA; CDR3 DNA: TGTGCCAGCAGTAGGGACCCGGGACAATCCGAGCAGTACTTC; CDR3 protein: CASSRDPGQSEQYF
V gene: TRBV7-2; clone size: many; J gene: TRBJ2-1; D gene: TRBD2; CDR3 DNA: TGTGCCAGCAGCTCAGGGAATGCGGGAGGAAGGAATGAGCAGTTCTTC; CDR3 protein: CASSSGNAGGRNEQFF
V gene: TRBV20-1; clone size: NA; J gene: TRBJ2-1; D gene: TRBD2; CDR3 DNA: TGCAGCGTCCCGGGACTAGCGGGAAACCCCAATGAGCAGTTCTTC; CDR3 protein: CSVPGLAGNPNEQFF
V gene: TRBV6-1; clone size: NA; J gene: TRBJ1-5; D gene: NA; CDR3 DNA: TGTGCCAGCAGTGAGGTGCAGCCCCAGCATTTT; CDR3 protein: CASSEVQPQHF
V gene: TRBV20-1; clone size: many; J gene: TRBJ2-3; D gene: TRBD1; CDR3 DNA: TGCAGTGCGGCGGGACAGGGGGAAAGCGCAGATACGCAGTATTTT; CDR3 protein: CSAAGQGESADTQYF
V gene: TRBV2; clone size: few; J gene: TRBJ1-4; D gene: NA; CDR3 DNA: TGTGCCAGCAGTGAGGCAGCAACTAATGAAAAACTGTTTTTT; CDR3 protein: CASSEAATNEKLFF
V gene: TRBV7-2; clone size: few; J gene: TRBJ2-7; D gene: TRBD1; CDR3 DNA: TGTGCCAGCAGCCCGTCCCCGACAGGGGCGATTACTCCGCAGTACTTC; CDR3 protein: CASSPSPTGAITPQYF
V gene: TRBV30; clone size: NA; J gene: TRBJ2-7; D gene: NA; CDR3 DNA: TGTGCCTGGACTAGCGAGTCCTACGAGCAGTACTTC; CDR3 protein: CAWTSESYEQYF
V gene: TRBV27; clone size: many; J gene: TRBJ2-2; D gene: NA; CDR3 DNA: TGTGCCAGCAGTTTATCGTCCGGGGAGCTGTTTTTT; CDR3 protein: CASSLSSGELFF
V gene: TRBV27; clone size: many; J gene: TRBJ2-7; D gene: NA; CDR3 DNA: TGTGCCAGCAGTTTAATGGAATCGTCCTACGAGCAGTACTTC; CDR3 protein: CASSLMESSYEQYF
V gene: TRBV11-1; clone size: many; J gene: TRBJ2-3; D gene: NA; CDR3 DNA: TGTGCCAGCGGCAGCACAGATACGCAGTATTTT; CDR3 protein: CASGSTDTQYF
V gene: TRBV6-1; clone size: NA; J gene: TRBJ2-3; D gene: TRBD2; CDR3 DNA: TGTGCCAGCAGTGAACCGGGACTAGCAAGCGCAGATACGCAGTATTTT; CDR3 protein: CASSEPGLASADTQYF